The T cell receptor beta chain under discussion was sequenced for a study of cytomegalovirus exposure and HLA in healthy donors. The study's findings and limits: Analyses of presence/absence relied on an assumption of roughly uniform sequencing depth across donors.

PCR was performed using 60 Vbeta and 13 Jbeta primers. The data were produced by immunoSEQ multiplex PCR, yet TCRdb's version contains in-frame clones alone and is incomplete. The table lists some 150,000 clones, about 64% of them singletons. A word on this clone: The antigen is not known.

CDR1 is SGHKS and CDR2 is YYEKEE in the germline V gene (reference sequence). This CDR3 has 13 residues. The ends were cut back, 0 bases at V and 6 bases at J, with 9 bases in the middle. The chain joins TRBV5-5 to TRBJ1-1; D is uncertain. Material: PBMCs. This clonotype was sampled from a man between 60 and 70 years old in good health and CMV-seronegative. In DNA form, the CDR3 reads TGTGCCAGCAGCTTGGAGCCCTTCCCTGAAGCTTTCTTT. Its translation is CASSLEPFPEAFF.